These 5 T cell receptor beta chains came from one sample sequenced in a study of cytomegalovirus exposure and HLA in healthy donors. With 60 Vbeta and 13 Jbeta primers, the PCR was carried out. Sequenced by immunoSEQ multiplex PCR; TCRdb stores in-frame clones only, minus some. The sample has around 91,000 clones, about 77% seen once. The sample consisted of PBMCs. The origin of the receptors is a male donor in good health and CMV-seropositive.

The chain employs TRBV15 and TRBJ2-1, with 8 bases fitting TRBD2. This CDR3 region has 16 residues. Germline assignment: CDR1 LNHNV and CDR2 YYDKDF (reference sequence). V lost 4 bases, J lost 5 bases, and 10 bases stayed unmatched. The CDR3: CATSISKRELHNEQFF. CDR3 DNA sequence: TGTGCCACCAGCATCTCTAAGCGGGAGTTACACAATGAGCAGTTCTTC.

The CDR3 bases are TGTGCCAGCAGCCGAGGCTTTACAGGTCCAACCTACGAGCAGTACTTC. It yields the protein CASSRGFTGPTYEQYF. The genes are TRBV14 and TRBJ2-7; D possibly corresponds to TRBD1 (5 bases). Germline-derived CDR1 and CDR2 are SGHDN and FVKESK. The CDR3 runs 16 residues. V was trimmed by 4 bases and J by 2 bases, leaving 18 bases between them. Drawing the rest from reference TRBV14 and TRBJ2-7, the complete variable domain is EAGVTQFPSHSVIEKGQTVTLRCDPISGHDNLYWYRRVMGKEIKFLLHFVKESKQDESGMPNNRFLAERTGGTYSTLKVQPAELEDSGVYFCASSRGFTGPTYEQYFGPGTRLTVT.

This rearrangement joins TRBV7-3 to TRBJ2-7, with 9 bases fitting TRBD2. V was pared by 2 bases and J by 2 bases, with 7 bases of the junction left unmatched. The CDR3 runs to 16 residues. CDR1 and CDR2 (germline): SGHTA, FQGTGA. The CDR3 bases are TGTGCCAGCAGCTTATGGGCTAGCGGGAAGGCCTACGAGCAGTACTTC. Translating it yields CASSLWASGKAYEQYF.

This CDR3 is CASIPTRSGEQFF. The CDR3 DNA reads as TGTGCCAGCATCCCGACTAGGTCGGGTGAGCAGTTCTTC. This chain uses TRBV2 with TRBJ2-1, with TRBD2 as a possible D gene (6 bases). Germline CDR1 reads SNHLY; CDR2 reads FYNNEI. Between the trimmed V and J ends, which lost 7 bases and 9 bases, there was a span of 16 bases. This CDR3 contains 13 residues.

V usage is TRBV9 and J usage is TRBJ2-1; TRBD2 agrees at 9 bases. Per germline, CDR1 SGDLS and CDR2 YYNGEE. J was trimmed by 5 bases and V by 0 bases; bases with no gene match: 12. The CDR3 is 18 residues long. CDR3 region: CASSVATSSGSGDNEQFF. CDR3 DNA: TGTGCCAGCAGCGTAGCTACGAGTAGCGGGAGCGGTGACAATGAGCAGTTCTTC.